These T cell receptor beta chains were read from a single sample in a study of T-cell memory formation after mild COVID-19. TCRdb recomputed calls from the 5' RACE reads with MiXCR, one row per CDR3 protein. This sample carries tens of thousands of distinct CDR3 sequences, approximately 9.7% of them seen once, and the ten largest clones take about 11%. Sequencing input: PBMCs or a T cell subset sorted from them (not recorded which). Receptor source: an adult woman who had mild COVID-19 (a few samples of this study predate the infection). Cell type and time point are not known. Both conserved end residues are part of each CDR3. The order of the fields is J gene, V gene, D gene, clone size, CDR3 protein, CDR3 DNA. The D gene is left open where the match is weak. Clone sizes are given selectively: once, few, many, or a class where the clone is expanded.

TRBJ1-2,TRBV12-3/TRBV12-4,NA,NA,CASSLGTEYGYTF,TGTGCCAGCAGTTTAGGGACAGAATATGGCTACACCTTC
TRBJ2-7,TRBV4-3,NA,few,CASSQEWGAPYEQYF,TGCGCCAGCAGCCAAGAATGGGGGGCGCCCTACGAGCAGTACTTC
TRBJ2-7,TRBV30,TRBD1,many,CAWRPTDRGNLEQYF,TGTGCCTGGAGGCCGACGGACAGGGGGAATCTCGAGCAGTACTTC
TRBJ2-3,TRBV30,NA,NA,CAWSPRDPTQYF,TGTGCCTGGAGCCCCCGGGACCCCACGCAGTATTTT
TRBJ2-5,TRBV14,NA,NA,CASGPMGAVETQYF,TGTGCCAGCGGTCCGATGGGTGCGGTGGAGACCCAGTACTTC
TRBJ2-7,TRBV18,NA,NA,CASSSTHEQYF,TGTGCCAGCTCGTCCACTCACGAGCAGTACTTC
TRBJ2-2,TRBV4-3,TRBD2,few,CASSHGGLANTGELFF,TGCGCCAGCAGCCACGGGGGACTAGCGAACACCGGGGAGCTGTTTTTT
TRBJ1-5,TRBV19,TRBD1,NA,CASSRQGLGPQHF,TGTGCCAGTAGTAGACAGGGCCTTGGGCCCCAGCATTTT
TRBJ2-7,TRBV15,NA,many,CATSREGTRTSYEQYF,TGTGCCACCAGCAGAGAAGGCACTAGAACTTCCTACGAGCAGTACTTC
TRBJ2-7,TRBV5-1,TRBD1,many,CASSRGHRDSSYEQYF,TGCGCCAGCAGCCGTGGTCACCGGGACAGCTCCTACGAGCAGTACTTC
TRBJ2-3,TRBV19,TRBD2,many,CASSAGLAGGQTDTQYF,TGTGCCAGTAGTGCGGGACTAGCGGGGGGGCAGACAGATACGCAGTATTTT
TRBJ1-5,TRBV6-5,NA,few,CASSYSSGVNQPQHF,TGTGCCAGCAGTTACTCGAGTGGGGTTAATCAGCCCCAGCATTTT
TRBJ1-3,TRBV11-2,NA,few,CASSLDRGRGSGNTIYF,TGTGCCAGCAGCTTAGATCGCGGCAGGGGCTCTGGAAACACCATATATTTT
TRBJ2-4,TRBV18,TRBD1,few,CASSPPHRGTKNIQYF,TGTGCCAGCTCACCACCCCACAGGGGGACCAAAAACATTCAGTACTTC
TRBJ1-2,TRBV29-1,NA,medium-sized,CSVGGMGYGYTF,TGCAGCGTTGGGGGGATGGGCTATGGCTACACCTTC
TRBJ2-5,TRBV7-9,NA,many,CASTLLGSGGGSQETQYF,TGTGCCAGCACCTTATTGGGCTCCGGTGGTGGGTCCCAAGAGACCCAGTACTTC
TRBJ1-2,TRBV6-5,NA,NA,CASSRPVQGNGYTF,TGTGCCAGCAGTAGACCGGTACAGGGAAATGGCTACACCTTC
TRBJ2-7,TRBV12-3/TRBV12-4,TRBD2,NA,CASRLAGGRNEQYF,TGTGCCAGCAGGCTAGCGGGAGGGAGAAACGAGCAGTACTTC
TRBJ1-1,TRBV3-1,TRBD1,NA,CASSLGQGMNTEAFF,TGTGCCAGCAGCCTAGGACAGGGAATGAACACTGAAGCTTTCTTT
TRBJ1-1,TRBV5-1,NA,NA,CASSLWGGTEAFF,TGCGCCAGCAGCTTGTGGGGGGGCACTGAAGCTTTCTTT
TRBJ2-1,TRBV12-5,TRBD1,few,CASGRGQYYNEQFF,TGTGCTAGTGGCCGGGGACAGTACTACAATGAGCAGTTCTTC
TRBJ2-7,TRBV5-1,TRBD2,many,CASSLGVAGDEQYF,TGCGCCAGCAGCTTGGGTGTAGCGGGGGACGAGCAGTACTTC
TRBJ2-5,TRBV20-1,NA,many,CSAPPGAGSKETQYF,TGCAGTGCCCCCCCCGGGGCGGGATCTAAAGAGACCCAGTACTTC
TRBJ2-5,TRBV5-1,NA,few,CASSPRAEETQYF,TGCGCCAGCAGCCCTAGGGCGGAAGAGACCCAGTACTTC
TRBJ2-7,TRBV18,NA,many,CASSPTGYEQYF,TGTGCCAGCTCACCGACAGGCTACGAGCAGTACTTC
TRBJ2-1,TRBV12-3/TRBV12-4,TRBD2,NA,CASSFPRLAGPNEQFF,TGTGCCAGCAGTTTTCCGAGGCTAGCGGGACCCAATGAGCAGTTCTTC
TRBJ2-7,TRBV6-1,TRBD2,many,CASSEAGAGGFEQYF,TGTGCCAGCAGTGAAGCAGGAGCGGGAGGGTTCGAGCAGTACTTC
TRBJ1-1,TRBV5-6,NA,few,CASSGRLVNTEAFF,TGTGCCAGCAGCGGCCGTTTGGTGAACACTGAAGCTTTCTTT
TRBJ2-5,TRBV6-1,NA,NA,CASSGSPRRETQYF,TGTGCCAGCAGTGGCTCGCCTAGAAGGGAGACCCAGTACTTC
TRBJ2-3,TRBV7-2,NA,NA,CASSPSLIGASTDTQYF,TGTGCCAGCAGCCCGTCGTTAATTGGGGCGAGCACAGATACGCAGTATTTT
TRBJ2-3,TRBV20-1,TRBD2,many,CSARDLAGGDTQYF,TGCAGTGCTAGAGATCTGGCGGGGGGGGATACGCAGTATTTT
TRBJ2-3,TRBV5-1,NA,NA,CASSLAPGGDTQYF,TGCGCCAGCAGCTTGGCCCCCGGAGGAGATACGCAGTATTTT
TRBJ2-3,TRBV7-9,TRBD2,NA,CASSSNSGTSGSTDTQYF,TGTGCCAGCAGCTCGAATTCCGGGACTAGCGGGAGCACAGATACGCAGTATTTT
TRBJ2-1,TRBV12-3/TRBV12-4,NA,few,CASSLGRRAYNEQFF,TGTGCCAGCAGTTTGGGGCGGAGGGCCTACAATGAGCAGTTCTTC
TRBJ2-7,TRBV7-9,TRBD1,NA,CASSLESHRGEQYF,TGTGCCAGCAGCTTAGAATCTCACAGGGGCGAGCAGTACTTC
TRBJ1-1,TRBV3-1,TRBD1,few,CASSLAGQGRAFF,TGTGCCAGCAGCCTAGCAGGACAGGGGAGAGCTTTCTTT
TRBJ1-5,TRBV27,NA,NA,CASSLQRPQGVVQPQHF,TGTGCCAGCAGTCTCCAACGCCCTCAGGGAGTTGTTCAGCCCCAGCATTTT
TRBJ2-1,TRBV4-2,TRBD2,NA,CASRLRPGLPYNEQFF,TGTGCCAGCAGGTTACGACCGGGACTACCGTACAATGAGCAGTTCTTC
TRBJ2-2,TRBV24-1,NA,NA,CATREGSGELFF,TGTGCCACCCGAGAAGGGTCCGGGGAGCTGTTTTTT
TRBJ2-3,TRBV7-9,TRBD2,few,CASSLGETGGRTDTQYF,TGTGCCAGCAGCTTAGGGGAGACAGGCGGGAGGACAGATACGCAGTATTTT
TRBJ2-2,TRBV20-1,TRBD2,many,CSARAGGGTGELFF,TGCAGTGCTCGAGCGGGGGGTGGTACCGGGGAGCTGTTTTTT
TRBJ2-1,TRBV5-1,TRBD1,many,CASSLVPGQGGPNNEQFF,TGCGCCAGCAGCTTGGTCCCGGGACAGGGGGGTCCTAACAATGAGCAGTTCTTC
TRBJ2-6,TRBV6-4,NA,many,CASSDSAGANVLTF,TGTGCCAGCAGTGACTCGGCCGGGGCCAACGTCCTGACTTTC
TRBJ2-3,TRBV12-3/TRBV12-4,NA,many,CASRDGGGADTQYF,TGTGCCAGCAGGGACGGAGGGGGCGCAGATACGCAGTATTTT
TRBJ2-3,TRBV27,TRBD1,few,CASSTRRQGRTDTQYF,TGTGCCAGCAGTACCCGACGACAGGGGAGAACAGATACGCAGTATTTT
TRBJ2-5,TRBV20-1,NA,NA,CSARDGGPLETQYF,TGCAGTGCTAGAGATGGGGGCCCTCTCGAGACCCAGTACTTC
TRBJ1-6,TRBV5-1,NA,many,CASSPGNNNSPLHF,TGCGCCAGCAGCCCCGGGAACAACAACTCACCCCTCCACTTT
TRBJ1-1,TRBV29-1,NA,NA,CSASDAEAFF,TGCAGCGCCTCGGACGCTGAAGCTTTCTTT
TRBJ2-5,TRBV10-3,NA,few,CAISESRVETQYF,TGTGCCATCAGTGAGTCGCGGGTAGAGACCCAGTACTTC
TRBJ2-2,TRBV3-1,NA,many,CASSLGSGEHGELFF,TGTGCCAGCAGCCTTGGGAGTGGGGAACACGGGGAGCTGTTTTTT
TRBJ2-7,TRBV2,TRBD2,NA,CASSERCASGRAYEQYF,TGTGCCAGCAGTGAAAGGTGTGCTAGCGGGAGGGCCTACGAGCAGTACTTC
TRBJ2-2,TRBV30,NA,few,CAWSAPYTSTGELFF,TGTGCCTGGAGTGCACCCTACACGAGCACCGGGGAGCTGTTTTTT
TRBJ2-7,TRBV7-3,NA,few,CASSQNRGGYEQYF,TGTGCCAGCAGCCAAAACAGGGGAGGCTACGAGCAGTACTTC